This T cell receptor beta chain was observed in a study of blood T cell repertoires in COVID-19. Study at large: There were acute and convalescent COVID-19 samples, and they came from the United States, Italy and Spain.

This CDR3 is built from 14 residues. V shed 6 bases and J shed 0 bases, with 11 bases lying between them. The germline V gene has CDR1 MNHEY and CDR2 SVGAGI. Using immunoSEQ multiplex PCR, the repertoire was profiled, and TCRdb retains in-frame clones only, with some absent. The sample holds about 77,000 clones, more than 70% seen once. Sequencing was performed on peripheral blood. This clonotype was sampled from a woman older than 75 with acute or convalescent COVID-19. The V and J genes are TRBV6-5 and TRBJ1-2; D is unclear. The CDR3 nucleotides are TGTGCCAGCAGAGCGGACGGAGCTAACTATGGCTACACCTTC. Protein product: CASRADGANYGYTF.